This TCR beta chain emerged from a study of control samples from healthy donors and cancer patients. The CDR3 runs to 16 residues. Germline V gene lookup returns CDR1 MGHRA and CDR2 YSYEKL. Trimming shortened V by 2 bases and J by 0 bases, and 10 bases separated the two germline ends. The protocol was immunoSEQ multiplex PCR, while the TCRdb copy is restricted to in-frame clones and leaves out a portion. The sample lists 150,000 to 200,000 clones, around 90% occurring once. The receptor was derived from a man aged 25-45 years in good health. The J gene is TRBJ1-4, the V gene TRBV4-1; D unclear. Source material: blood. CDR3 region: CASSQTKFSTNEKLFF. In DNA form, the CDR3 reads TGCGCCAGCAGCCAAACCAAATTCTCAACTAATGAAAAACTGTTTTTT.